The clone carrying this T cell receptor (beta chain) was seen only once. Its antigen is unknown. The data stem from a study of cytotoxic CD8 clonotypes in ibrutinib-treated CLL. The V and J ends lost 2 bases and 3 bases, in that order; junction bases with no gene match: 3. This CDR3 is 14 amino acids long. Per the germline V gene, CDR1 is KGHSH and CDR2 is LQKENI. The protocol was immunoSEQ multiplex PCR, while the TCRdb copy is restricted to in-frame clones and leaves out a portion. The sample has about 310,000 clones; roughly 85% are singletons. The study, taken as a whole, reports: Patients had baseline clonality above age-matched healthy donors, and this clonality moved with circulating CD8+ T-cell counts.

V is TRBV18 and J is TRBJ2-5; the match to TRBD2 covers 7 bases. The sequencing used PBMCs, collected before ibrutinib treatment. This receptor was taken from a human donor with chronic lymphocytic leukemia. This CDR3 reads CASSPGLAEETQYF. CDR3 DNA sequence: TGTGCCAGCTCACCAGGCCTAGCGGAAGAGACCCAGTACTTC.